These 20 T cell receptor beta chains share one sample of origin, sequenced in a study of T cells in Graves' hyperthyroidism and ophthalmopathy. RNA transcripts were the template for amplifying TCR beta CDR3 regions. First-round RT-PCR with HTBI primers amplified the TCR CDR3 region. TCRdb redid the calling of the multiplex PCR reads with MiXCR, one entry per CDR3 protein. The table records 50,000 to 60,000 distinct CDR3 sequences, 40% to 55% of them present only once. The sequenced sample consisted of blood. The receptor source for this set is a woman aged 25 to 39 with Graves' ophthalmopathy.

V is TRBV2 and J is TRBJ2-5; 10 bases are a match to TRBD1. Germline CDR1 is SNHLY and CDR2 is FYNNEI. This CDR3 has 14 amino acids. Trimming at V came to 8 bases and at J to 4 bases, leaving 7 bases not matched to a gene. This CDR3 is CASDRGPLGETQYF. The CDR3 coding sequence is TGTGCCAGCGACAGGGGGCCCCTTGGAGAGACCCAGTACTTC.

The chain has TRBV15 and TRBJ2-3; a possible D gene is TRBD1 (6 bases). Germline CDR1 and CDR2: LNHNV and YYDKDF (reference sequence). There are 18 residues in the CDR3. V was clipped by 3 bases and J by 3 bases, with 22 bases between them. CDR3 sequence reads: CATSSQRGNSPRTDTQYF. CDR3 nucleotides: TGTGCCACCAGCAGCCAAAGGGGGAACAGTCCTCGAACAGATACGCAGTATTTT.

This clonotype was seen repeatedly, ten times or more. This sequence joins TRBV5-1 and TRBJ2-1; 8 positions match TRBD1. Trimming cost V 4 bases and J 7 bases; bases outside gene matches: 7. CDR1 and CDR2 (germline): SGHRS, YFSETQ. The CDR3 totals 14 residues. The CDR3 region has the DNA TGCGCCAGCAGCGGGGGGACAGGACTTAATGAGCAGTTCTTC. Translated, it gives CASSGGTGLNEQFF. Together with reference TRBV5-1 and TRBJ2-1, the CDR3 gives the full variable domain: KAGVTQTPRYLIKTRGQQVTLSCSPISGHRSVSWYQQTPGQGLQFLFEYFSETQRNKGNFPGRFSGRQFSNSRSEMNVSTLELGDSALYLCASSGGTGLNEQFFGPGTRLTVL.

The gene calls are TRBV29-1 and TRBJ2-5, with D possibly being TRBD1 (6 bases). The CDR3 is 13 amino acids. V was cut by 4 bases and J by 1 base, with 10 bases left in between. Germline V gives CDR1 SQVTM, CDR2 ANQGSEA. The CDR3 DNA sequence: TGCAGCGTTGCTGGACAGCCCCAAGAGACCCAGTACTTC. Protein sequence: CSVAGQPQETQYF.

This clonotype was counted at least ten times. V gene TRBV3-1 combines with J gene TRBJ1-6; D is ambiguous. Trimming cost V 4 bases and J 7 bases, with 8 bases left between them. Per the germline V gene, CDR1 is LGHDT and CDR2 is YNNKEL (reference sequence). The CDR3 covers 13 residues. CDR3 sequence: CASSRRENSPLHF. The CDR3 DNA sequence: TGTGCCAGCAGCCGCCGGGAAAATTCACCCCTCCACTTT. Combining the CDR3 with reference TRBV3-1 and TRBJ1-6 gives the whole variable domain DTAVSQTPKYLVTQMGNDKSIKCEQNLGHDTMYWYKQDSKKFLKIMFSYNNKELIINETVPNRFSPKSPDKAHLNLHINSLELGDSAVYFCASSRRENSPLHFGNGTRLTVT.

This clonotype appeared many times. A much larger clone differs by one base, so this may be a read error. V and J are TRBV19 and TRBJ2-3, with D unresolved. Deletions cut 8 bases from V and 2 bases from J, with 8 bases between. The CDR3 runs 12 residues. CDR1 is LNHDA, CDR2 SQIVND, per germline (reference sequence). The CDR3 sequence: CASGSVTDTQYF. The CDR3 coding sequence is TGTGCCAGTGGTTCCGTCACAGATACGCAGTATTTT.

In this sample, this clonotype turned up many times. The CDR3 loop is CASSPRTSEYTGELFF. Written as DNA, the CDR3 is TGTGCCAGCAGCCCTAGGACTAGCGAATACACCGGGGAGCTGTTTTTT. This sequence joins TRBV16 and TRBJ2-2; the match to TRBD2 covers 9 bases. Germline CDR1 is KGHSY and CDR2 is FQNENV. V shed 4 bases, J shed 3 bases, and the junction held 6 bases outside the gene matches. This CDR3 region has 16 residues.

The chain combines TRBV24-1 with TRBJ2-1; 9 bases are shared with TRBD1. This CDR3 contains 14 residues. Germline values: CDR1 KGHDR, CDR2 SFDVKD. Losses at the gene ends were 3 bases for V and 8 bases for J; bases not matched to a gene: 4. The CDR3 is CATSDAGQGHEQFF. The DNA of the CDR3 is TGTGCCACCAGTGATGCGGGACAGGGACATGAGCAGTTCTTC.

This clonotype was detected ten times or more. The chain combines TRBV7-9 with TRBJ1-2, with a tentative D call TRBD1 (5 bases). V was trimmed by 1 base and J by 7 bases, leaving 7 bases between them. The CDR3 spans 12 residues. Germline-derived CDR1 and CDR2 are SEHNR and FQNEAQ (reference sequence). The CDR3 DNA reads TGTGCCAGCAGCTTAGAGGGACCTGGCTACACCTTC. It specifies CASSLEGPGYTF. Supplemented by reference TRBV7-9 and TRBJ1-2, the full variable domain reads DTGVSQNPRHKITKRGQNVTFRCDPISEHNRLYWYRQTLGQGPEFLTYFQNEAQLEKSRLLSDRFSAERPKGSFSTLEIQRTEQGDSAMYLCASSLEGPGYTFGSGTRLTVV.

The chain employs TRBV5-5 and TRBJ1-3; the D is unclear. The germline V gene has CDR1 SGHKS and CDR2 YYEKEE (reference sequence). CDR3 size: 14 residues. V was pared by 4 bases and J by 0 bases, with 8 bases between. CDR3 DNA: TGTGCCAGCAGCCGGCAAACCTCTGGAAACACCATATATTTT. Encoded protein: CASSRQTSGNTIYF.

This chain uses TRBV29-1 with TRBJ1-1, with a tentative D call TRBD1 (6 bases). There are 13 residues in the CDR3. Germline CDR1 SQVTM, CDR2 ANQGSEA. Trimming removed 8 bases at V and 2 bases at J, with 15 bases between. In DNA form, the CDR3 reads TGCAGCTCGGGGGGCGGGGGTAACACTGAAGCTTTCTTT. Amino acid sequence: CSSGGGGNTEAFF.

V is TRBV7-4 and J is TRBJ2-4; D unclear. CDR3 length: 14 amino acids. The germline CDR1 and CDR2 sequences are SGHVT and SQSDAQ. V lost 5 bases, J lost 6 bases, and 14 bases lay in between. DNA for the CDR3: TGTGCCAGCAGCGTAGAACAGACCTTAAACATTCAGTACTTC. Protein sequence: CASSVEQTLNIQYF.

This rearrangement joins TRBV19 to TRBJ2-7; TRBD1 aligns across 7 bases. CDR3 length equals 14 residues. CDR1 is LNHDA, CDR2 SQIVND, per germline (reference sequence). V lost 4 bases to trimming and J lost 7 bases; unmatched junction nucleotides: 10. CDR3 DNA: TGTGCCAGTAGTACATGGCCGGGACAGAGGGAGCAGTACTTC. Encoded protein: CASSTWPGQREQYF.

The chain is built from TRBV5-4 and TRBJ2-3; 9 positions match TRBD2. CDR3 length: 16 residues. Germline loops: CDR1 SGHNT, CDR2 YYREEE (reference sequence). Trimming removed 9 bases from V and 1 base from J; junction bases left unmatched: 12. The CDR3: CAICAGGLAGTDTQYF. Here the CDR3 DNA reads TGTGCCATTTGTGCGGGAGGGCTCGCGGGCACAGATACGCAGTATTTT. The whole variable domain, filled in from reference TRBV5-4 and TRBJ2-3, reads ETGVTQSPTHLIKTRGQQVTLRCSSQSGHNTVSWYQQALGQGPQFIFQYYREEENGRGNFPPRFSGLQFPNYSSELNVNALELDDSALYLCAICAGGLAGTDTQYFGPGTRLTVL.

The rearrangement joins TRBV7-9 to TRBJ2-7; D not resolved. CDR1 and CDR2 from the germline V gene are SEHNR and FQNEAQ (reference sequence). The CDR3 has 13 amino acids. Deletions cut 5 bases from V and 0 bases from J, with 8 bases between. CDR3 residues: CASSKASSYEQYF. The CDR3 DNA reads TGTGCCAGCAGCAAGGCCAGCTCCTACGAGCAGTACTTC.

This CDR3 is CASSILAGGPETQYF. The CDR3 nucleotides read TGTGCCAGCAGTATACTAGCGGGAGGGCCAGAGACCCAGTACTTC. This chain connects TRBV27 to TRBJ2-5, with 13 bases identical to TRBD2. From germline, CDR1 is MNHEY and CDR2 SMNVEV (reference sequence). After removal of 5 bases from V and 4 bases from J, the junction contained 4 bases not matched to a gene. The CDR3 spans 15 residues.

The table lists this clonotype with many counts. The J gene is TRBJ1-2, the V gene TRBV12-3 or TRBV12-4; maybe TRBD1 (5 bases). Trimming took off 5 bases at V and 6 bases at J, with 31 bases between the two ends. CDR3 size: 19 residues. This chain's CDR3 is CASSPMGGFGILWGNGYTF. The CDR3 DNA reads as TGTGCCAGCAGTCCCATGGGGGGGTTTGGGATATTGTGGGGTAATGGCTACACCTTC.

V usage is TRBV9 and J usage is TRBJ1-1; D remains ambiguous. The germline gives CDR1 SGDLS, CDR2 YYNGEE. The V and J ends lost 5 bases and 2 bases respectively, with 10 bases between them. CDR3 length equals 13 residues. The CDR3 sequence is CASRRELNTEAFF. The CDR3 DNA reads TGTGCCAGCAGGAGGGAGCTCAACACTGAAGCTTTCTTT.

This clonotype was detected ten times or more. The chain carries TRBV24-1 and TRBJ2-1; the match to TRBD1 covers 10 bases. The CDR3 is 16 amino acids. The junction had 5 bases not matched to a gene; V was cut back by 4 bases and J by 3 bases. Germline V gene data show CDR1 as KGHDR and CDR2 as SFDVKD. CDR3 loop: CATSDRDRGYYNEQFF. The CDR3 nucleotides read TGTGCCACCAGTGACCGGGACAGGGGTTACTACAATGAGCAGTTCTTC.

This clonotype was seen ten or more times. The chain employs TRBV20-1 and TRBJ2-7; no clear D gene. The CDR3 has 18 residues. Germline V gene lookup returns CDR1 DFQATT and CDR2 SNEGSKA (reference sequence). Trimming took off 3 bases at V and 3 bases at J, with 27 bases between the two ends. Here the CDR3 DNA reads TGCAGTGCTAGCGGACCGACTTCATTGGTATTCGAAGACTACGAGCAGTACTTC. Its translation: CSASGPTSLVFEDYEQYF.